This T cell receptor (beta chain) was obtained from a study of T cells after yellow fever vaccination. Study-wide results and caveats: Clonotypes shared by both compartments, CD4 and CD8, made up a small share.

Comment on this clonotype: As yet, its antigen is unknown.

CDR3 length: 15 amino acids. V lost 7 bases and J lost 6; bases outside the gene matches: 9. From germline, CDR1 is SGHRS and CDR2 YFSETQ. By 5'RACE template switching, TCR cDNA was produced, with a universal primer site and UMIs added in the process. TCRdb re-called the 5' RACE reads with MiXCR, one entry per CDR3 protein. The sample carries a few hundred thousand distinct CDR3 sequences, approximately 4% recorded once. The receptor's source is a man in his late teens or twenties who received the YFV17D yellow fever vaccine. Sample: PBMCs, taken 5 days after the yellow fever booster vaccination. The chain couples TRBV5-1 to TRBJ2-3; TRBD2 agrees at 12 bases. CDR3 nucleotides: TGCGCCAGCGGGGCGCTAGCGGGGGGGAAGGATACGCAGTATTTT. It specifies CASGALAGGKDTQYF.